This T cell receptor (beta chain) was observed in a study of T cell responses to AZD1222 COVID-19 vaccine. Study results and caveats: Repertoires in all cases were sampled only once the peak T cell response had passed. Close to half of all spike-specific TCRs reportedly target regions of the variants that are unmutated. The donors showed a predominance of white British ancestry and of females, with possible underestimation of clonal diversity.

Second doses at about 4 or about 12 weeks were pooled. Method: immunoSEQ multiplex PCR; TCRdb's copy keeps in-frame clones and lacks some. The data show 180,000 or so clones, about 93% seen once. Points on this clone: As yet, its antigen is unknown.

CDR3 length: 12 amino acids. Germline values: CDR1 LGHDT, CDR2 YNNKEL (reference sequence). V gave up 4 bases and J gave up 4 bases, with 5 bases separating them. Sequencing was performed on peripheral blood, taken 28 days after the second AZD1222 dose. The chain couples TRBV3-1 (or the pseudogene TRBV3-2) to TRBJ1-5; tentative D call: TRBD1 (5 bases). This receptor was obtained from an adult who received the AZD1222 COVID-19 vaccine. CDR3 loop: CASSPGNQPQHF. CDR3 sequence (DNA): TGTGCCAGCAGCCCAGGGAATCAGCCCCAGCATTTT.